A single sample gave rise to the 3 T cell receptor beta chains below, sequenced in a study of cytomegalovirus exposure and HLA in healthy donors. Using immunoSEQ multiplex PCR, the repertoire was profiled, and TCRdb retains in-frame clones only, with some absent. The data show about 76,000 clones, 94% seen once. Material: PBMCs. These receptors all come from a woman aged 18-29 years in good health and CMV-seropositive.

V gene TRBV30 combines with J gene TRBJ1-2; D call uncertain. V lost 0 bases and J 3 bases, leaving 11 bases between the germline ends. The CDR3 spans 14 residues. Germline CDR1 is GTSNPN and CDR2 is SVGIG (reference sequence). The DNA of the CDR3 is TGTGCCTGGAGTGTAACGGGTCCATACTATGGCTACACCTTC. This codes for CAWSVTGPYYGYTF.

Comment on this clone: This clone may be a read error of a much larger clone one base away. Distinct nucleotide sequences in the sample also encode this CDR3. The CDR3 here is CASSLRPGGDQPQHF. CDR3 nucleotide sequence: TGTGCCAGCAGTTTACGACCGGGGGGGGATCAACCCCAGCATTTT. The chain carries TRBV27 and TRBJ1-5, with a tentative D call TRBD1 (5 bases). The CDR3 is 15 residues long. CDR1 and CDR2 (germline): MNHEY, SMNVEV (reference sequence).

The genes are TRBV10-2 and TRBJ1-1; D is possibly TRBD1 (5 bases). Germline lookup yields CDR1 WSHSY and CDR2 SAAADI. The germline V and J ends were trimmed by 0 bases and 5 bases, with 10 bases remaining between them. The CDR3 is made up of 14 amino acids. CDR3: CASSESRRGTEAFF. The CDR3 DNA sequence: TGCGCCAGCAGTGAGTCTAGACGGGGGACTGAAGCTTTCTTT.